This T cell receptor beta chain was sequenced during a study of OX40 agonist ivuxolimab in advanced cancers. Across the study: Clinicians treated patients with ivuxolimab, an agonistic anti-OX40 (CD134) antibody. Hepatocellular carcinoma, melanoma, renal cell or head and neck cancer affected the dose-escalation patients. Three patients got partial responses; one had hepatocellular carcinoma and two had cutaneous melanoma. Findings and limits, study-wide: The CD4+ and CD8+ T cells in the blood had expanded clonally by week 6 at 0.1 to 3.0 mg/kg.

The V and J ends lost 6 bases and 3 bases, in that order; junction bases with no gene match: 5. The CDR3 runs 14 residues. Germline V gene data show CDR1 as LNHDA and CDR2 as SQIVND (reference sequence). Concerning this clone itself: Its antigen is not known.

Sequencing was performed with immunoSEQ multiplex PCR; in TCRdb, only in-frame clones are kept and a portion is missing. The profile shows 80,000 to 95,000 clones, 87% of them singletons. The TCR originated in an adult with an advanced solid tumor such as melanoma, head and neck, liver or kidney cancer. Sample: CD4+ or CD8+ T cells sorted from blood, taken in a trial of the OX40 agonist ivuxolimab. The chain links TRBV19 to TRBJ2-7; 10 nucleotides agree with TRBD1. In DNA form, the CDR3 reads TGTGCCAGTAGCTTTGGACAGGGGGTCTACGAGCAGTACTTC. Its protein product is CASSFGQGVYEQYF.